The 19 T cell receptor beta chains given below trace back to one sample, sequenced in a study of vaccination and CD4 T cells after COVID-19. Treatment here: roughly 11-day PBMC culture with coronavirus spike peptide pools or control peptides (ViraFEST assay). The Oncomine TCR Beta short-read assay was applied to DNA of cultured CD4+ T cells. TCRdb recomputed calls from the PCR reads with MiXCR, one row per CDR3 protein. The repertoire includes about 1,600 distinct CDR3 sequences, under 70% of them detected once, and 35% to 45% sits in the top ten. For these TCRs, the target antigens are not known. Sample: CD4+ T cells from blood, cultured in vitro, taken after SARS-CoV-2 vaccination. These receptors originate from a human donor who had recovered from COVID-19.

The chain carries TRBV4-1 and TRBJ2-5, with 13 bases identical to TRBD2. This CDR3 is built from 15 residues. V lost 4 bases and J lost 7; bases outside the gene matches: 6. Germline loops: CDR1 MGHRA, CDR2 YSYEKL. The chain's CDR3 is CASSRTSGRGGTQYF. In DNA, the CDR3 is TGCGCCAGCAGCCGGACTAGCGGGAGAGGAGGGACCCAGTACTTC.

This clonotype qualifies as large. The V gene is TRBV6-2 or TRBV6-3, the J gene TRBJ1-2; D is unclear. The V gene lost 11 bases and the J gene lost 4 bases, with 23 bases spanning the gap. The CDR3 sequence is 15 residues long. Germline assignment: CDR1 MNHEY and CDR2 SVGEGT. CDR3 coding DNA: TGTGCCTCCTCAGCAAATAGCGGGTCCCTCTATGGCTACACCTTC. This encodes CASSANSGSLYGYTF.

This chain joins TRBV12-3 or TRBV12-4 and TRBJ1-1, with TRBD1 matching 7 bases. Trimming took 5 bases from V and 1 from J; bases not matched to a gene: 7. The CDR3 is 15 residues long. CDR3 protein: CASSIRQGTNTEAFF. The CDR3 DNA is TGTGCCAGCAGTATAAGACAGGGAACGAACACTGAAGCTTTCTTT.

V is TRBV7-2 and J is TRBJ2-5; 9 nucleotides line up with TRBD2. V trimming: 1 base; J trimming: 2 bases; junction bases outside the gene matches: 8. CDR1 SGHTA and CDR2 FQGNSA come from the germline V gene. This CDR3 comprises 17 residues. DNA for the CDR3: TGTGCCAGCAGCTTAGGGCCAAGCGGGAGGTCTCAAGAGACCCAGTACTTC. Translation: CASSLGPSGRSQETQYF.

The gene calls are TRBV2 and TRBJ2-1; tentative D call: TRBD1 (6 bases). Germline-derived CDR1 and CDR2 are SNHLY and FYNNEI. CDR3 length equals 14 residues. Trimming removed 8 bases at V and 1 base at J, with 12 bases between. The CDR3 region has the DNA TGTGCCAGCCATGGGGACAAATCCTACAATGAGCAGTTCTTC. Protein: CASHGDKSYNEQFF.

The chain recombines TRBV6-1 with TRBJ1-5; D is unresolved. Germline V gene lookup returns CDR1 MNHNS and CDR2 SASEGT. The CDR3 has 13 residues. V lost 10 bases and J 3 bases, leaving 13 bases between the germline ends. The CDR3, as DNA: TGTGCCATCCAAGGCAGTACCAATCAGCCCCAGCATTTT. Its translation is CAIQGSTNQPQHF.

The V call is TRBV27, the J call TRBJ1-4, with D perhaps TRBD1 (6 bases). The V gene's germline CDR1 is MNHEY and CDR2 SMNVEV (reference sequence). The CDR3 runs 14 residues. The germline V and J ends were trimmed by 5 bases and 8 bases, with 15 bases remaining between them. The CDR3 DNA sequence: TGTGCCAGCAGTCTGGGGGGGGCGAGGGAAAAACTGTTTTTT. It encodes CASSLGGAREKLFF.

The V and J genes are TRBV28 and TRBJ2-5; TRBD1 aligns across 9 bases. The CDR3 is 15 residues long. Per germline, CDR1 MDHEN and CDR2 SYDVKM. Losses at the gene ends were 7 bases for V and 5 bases for J; bases not matched to a gene: 11. CDR3 amino acids: CASTSSGTGWETQYF. CDR3 DNA sequence: TGTGCCAGCACCAGTTCTGGGACAGGGTGGGAGACCCAGTACTTC.

Judged by abundance, this clonotype is large (0.1 to 1%). The V call is TRBV24-1, the J call TRBJ2-3; a possible D gene is TRBD2 (6 bases). CDR1 and CDR2 (germline): KGHDR, SFDVKD. The CDR3 loop spans 15 amino acids. Trimming took off 6 bases at V and 4 bases at J, with 16 bases between the two ends. In DNA, the CDR3 is TGTGCCACCAGTCAGTGGGGGGAATCGGCAGATACGCAGTATTTT. As protein: CATSQWGESADTQYF.

The chain employs TRBV6-2 or TRBV6-3 and TRBJ1-1, with no clear D. This CDR3 has 14 amino acids. V lost 7 bases to trimming and J lost 3 bases, with 15 bases between them. Germline CDR1 reads MNHEY; CDR2 reads SVGEGT. CDR3 nucleotides: TGTGCCAGCAATCTAGAGTGGGAAGACACTGAAGCTTTCTTT. It translates to CASNLEWEDTEAFF.

This clonotype showed up just a few times. The rearrangement uses TRBV20-1 and TRBJ1-1; the match to TRBD1 covers 7 bases. This CDR3 region has 16 residues. Germline V gene lookup returns CDR1 DFQATT and CDR2 SNEGSKA (reference sequence). Unmatched junction bases numbered 8, after V lost 0 bases and J lost 1 base. The CDR3 is CSARDTSRGANTEAFF. The CDR3 bases are TGCAGTGCTAGAGATACGAGCAGGGGGGCGAACACTGAAGCTTTCTTT.

The chain joins TRBV2 to TRBJ2-3; D gene unclear. The CDR3 is 13 amino acids. V lost 3 bases and J lost 0, with 4 bases in between. Germline V gives CDR1 SNHLY, CDR2 FYNNEI. The CDR3 bases are TGTGCCAGCAGTGATCGCAGCACAGATACGCAGTATTTT. Translating it yields CASSDRSTDTQYF.

This sequence joins TRBV6-1 and TRBJ2-3, with 11 bases aligning to TRBD2. Unmatched junction bases numbered 4, after V lost 7 bases and J lost 4 bases. This CDR3 has 14 residues. Germline lookup yields CDR1 MNHNS and CDR2 SASEGT. CDR3 DNA: TGTGCCAGCACCTGGGGACTAGCGGCAGATACGCAGTATTTT. Its translation: CASTWGLAADTQYF.

The chain is built from TRBV28 and TRBJ2-7, with TRBD1 matching 8 bases. Germline V gives CDR1 MDHEN, CDR2 SYDVKM. The CDR3 loop spans 14 amino acids. With V trimmed by 2 bases and J by 7 bases, 7 bases remained unmatched. CDR3 residues: CASSLPQGAWEQYF. CDR3 DNA: TGTGCCAGCAGTTTACCCCAGGGGGCTTGGGAGCAGTACTTC.

The rearrangement links TRBV3-1 to TRBJ2-5; 8 bases fit TRBD2. The CDR3 is made up of 13 amino acids. The germline V gene encodes CDR1 LGHDT and CDR2 YNNKEL (reference sequence). Losses at the gene ends were 9 bases for V and 3 bases for J; bases not matched to a gene: 6. The CDR3 DNA reads as TGTGCCAGTGGACTAGCTGCGAAAGAGACCCAGTACTTC. Translation: CASGLAAKETQYF.

By sample fraction, this clonotype is medium-sized. This chain uses TRBV5-4 with TRBJ1-2; a weak D match, TRBD1 (5 bases). The CDR3 is 12 amino acids. Deletions cut 3 bases from V and 7 bases from J, with 10 bases between. Germline V CDR1 and CDR2: SGHNT, YYREEE (reference sequence). CDR3 residues: CASSSGGSGYTF. The CDR3 coding sequence is TGTGCCAGCAGCTCCGGGGGGTCTGGCTACACCTTC. The whole variable domain, filled in from reference TRBV5-4 and TRBJ1-2, reads ETGVTQSPTHLIKTRGQQVTLRCSSQSGHNTVSWYQQALGQGPQFIFQYYREEENGRGNFPPRFSGLQFPNYSSELNVNALELDDSALYLCASSSGGSGYTFGSGTRLTVV.

The table lists this clonotype with a few counts. The chain is built from TRBV20-1 and TRBJ1-1; the D is unclear. The germline gives CDR1 DFQATT, CDR2 SNEGSKA (reference sequence). Deletions cut 7 bases from V and 4 bases from J, with 10 bases between. The CDR3 covers 11 residues. DNA of the CDR3: TGCAGTGGGAGCAGATTCACTGAAGCTTTCTTT. Encoded protein: CSGSRFTEAFF.

This chain connects TRBV6-1 to TRBJ1-5; no firm D call. The CDR3 sequence is 13 residues long. Per germline, CDR1 MNHNS and CDR2 SASEGT. With 0 bases removed from V and 6 bases from J, the gap between germline ends came to 6 bases. In DNA, the CDR3 is TGTGCCAGCAGTGAAGCGCGTGGTCAGCCCCAGCATTTT. It codes for CASSEARGQPQHF.

The V gene is TRBV7-9, the J gene TRBJ1-2; D is possibly TRBD1 (6 bases). Looked up from germline, CDR1 is SEHNR and CDR2 is FQNEAQ (reference sequence). V was pared by 5 bases and J by 6 bases, with 13 bases between. This CDR3 comprises 13 residues. CDR3 sequence (DNA): TGTGCCAGCAGCGCCAACTACAGGGATGGCTACACCTTC. It yields the protein CASSANYRDGYTF.